These 20 T cell receptor beta chains came from one sample sequenced in a study of post-analysis software for immune sequencing data. Study-wide findings and caveats: TRBV5-6, TRBV5-1 and TRBV20-1 belonged to a set of about five TRBV segments that were more frequent in patients than controls.

Their antigens remain unidentified. Unique molecular identifiers tagged the TCR beta cDNA libraries. From the PCR reads, TCRdb called clonotypes with MiXCR, one entry per CDR3 protein. The sample records about 770,000 distinct CDR3 sequences, around 45% being singletons. The source material was blood. The receptor set was obtained from a girl aged 10 to 17 with multiple sclerosis.

The V and J genes are TRBV9 and TRBJ1-2; D is perhaps TRBD1 (5 bases). Trimming stripped 2 bases from V and 2 bases from J, with 25 bases between. Looked up from germline, CDR1 is SGDLS and CDR2 is YYNGEE. This CDR3 contains 19 residues. The CDR3 sequence is CASSVEGPNVSFPNYGYTF. CDR3 sequence (DNA): TGTGCCAGCAGCGTCGAGGGACCGAACGTCAGTTTTCCCAACTATGGCTACACCTTC.

This clonotype was recorded a few times. V and J are TRBV3-1 and TRBJ2-3; 7 positions match TRBD2. The germline gives CDR1 LGHDT, CDR2 YNNKEL (reference sequence). The CDR3 extends over 15 amino acids. With 3 bases clipped from V and 1 base from J, the junction kept 4 bases outside the gene matches. The CDR3 is CASSQMAGGTDTQYF. DNA for the CDR3: TGTGCCAGCAGCCAGATGGCGGGAGGCACAGATACGCAGTATTTT.

The chain combines TRBV29-1 with TRBJ2-7; TRBD2 might be the D (5 bases). CDR1 is SQVTM and CDR2 is ANQGSEA in the germline V gene. V was pared by 0 bases and J by 2 bases, with 11 bases between. There are 14 residues in the CDR3. The CDR3, as DNA: TGCAGCGTTGAAGATACGGGGTTAACCTACGAGCAGTACTTC. This encodes CSVEDTGLTYEQYF.

This clonotype has only a few counts. The rearrangement uses TRBV11-2 and TRBJ2-1; TRBD2 agrees at 7 bases. This CDR3 is 16 amino acids long. V lost 1 base to trimming and J lost 5 bases; unmatched junction nucleotides: 8. Looked up from germline, CDR1 is SGHAT and CDR2 is FQNNGV. The CDR3 DNA sequence: TGTGCCAGCAGCTTAGGTGGAAAGCGGGATAACAATGAGCAGTTCTTC. Its protein is CASSLGGKRDNNEQFF.

This clonotype came up a few times. The chain is built from TRBV28 and TRBJ1-1; TRBD1 is a possible D gene (6 bases). CDR3 length equals 14 residues. V dropped 2 bases and J dropped 1 base, with 8 bases sitting between them. In germline, CDR1 is MDHEN, CDR2 SYDVKM. Written as DNA, the CDR3 is TGTGCCAGCAGTTTAGACAGGAAGAACACTGAAGCTTTCTTT. Amino acid sequence: CASSLDRKNTEAFF.

V is TRBV29-1 and J is TRBJ1-2; D might be TRBD1 (6 bases). Germline assignment: CDR1 SQVTM and CDR2 ANQGSEA. Trimming cost V 0 bases and J 8 bases, with 16 bases left between them. The CDR3 spans 14 residues. This chain's CDR3 is CSVEDDSRGWGYTF. The CDR3 region has the DNA TGCAGCGTTGAAGATGATAGCAGGGGCTGGGGCTACACCTTC.

In its sample, this clonotype was seen a few times. CDR3: CASSSLPKGAHSRTQYF. DNA for the CDR3: TGTGCCAGCAGCTCACTACCCAAAGGGGCCCACTCACGTACGCAGTATTTT. This chain links TRBV7-2 with TRBJ2-3; a possible D gene is TRBD1 (5 bases). This CDR3 is 17 amino acids long. Germline CDR1 reads SGHTA; CDR2 reads FQGNSA. V shed 4 bases and J shed 8 bases, with 25 bases lying between them.

This clonotype occurred a few times. V and J are TRBV20-1 and TRBJ2-1; 13 bases match TRBD2. The CDR3 consists of 14 residues. Unmatched junction bases numbered 7, after V lost 5 bases and J lost 9 bases. Germline lookup yields CDR1 DFQATT and CDR2 SNEGSKA (reference sequence). The CDR3 sequence: CSALRTSGRGEQFF. CDR3 coding DNA: TGCAGTGCTCTCCGGACTAGCGGGAGAGGTGAGCAGTTCTTC.

This clonotype was detected a few times. The V call is TRBV10-3, the J call TRBJ2-5, with 9 bases that match TRBD2. The length of the CDR3 is 15 residues. With 10 bases clipped from V and 6 bases from J, the junction kept 15 bases outside the gene matches. Per germline, CDR1 ENHRY and CDR2 SYGVKD. CDR3 sequence reads: CATFPGTSNGKTQYF. As DNA, the CDR3 is TGTGCCACCTTCCCCGGGACTAGCAATGGGAAGACCCAGTACTTC.

The chain is built from TRBV7-2 and TRBJ2-3; D is unclear. The CDR3 extends over 13 amino acids. Between the trimmed V and J ends, which lost 4 bases and 6 bases, there was a span of 11 bases. Germline CDR1 SGHTA, CDR2 FQGNSA. The CDR3 is CASSSAGWDTQYF. DNA of the CDR3: TGTGCCAGCAGCTCTGCTGGTTGGGATACGCAGTATTTT.

V gene TRBV11-2 combines with J gene TRBJ2-3; TRBD1 matches at 12 bases. J was trimmed by 2 bases and V by 5 bases; bases with no gene match: 17. Germline assignment: CDR1 SGHAT and CDR2 FQNNGV. This CDR3 has 20 amino acids. The CDR3 is CASSTYRDRGREAPTDTQYF. As DNA, the CDR3 is TGTGCCAGCAGCACCTACCGGGACAGGGGGCGGGAGGCCCCCACAGATACGCAGTATTTT.

V and J are TRBV7-8 and TRBJ2-1; weak D call: TRBD2 (5 bases). The CDR3 is made up of 16 amino acids. The V end lost 2 bases, the J end lost 0 bases, and 11 bases lay between the germline ends. Germline V gene sequence: CDR1 SGHVS, CDR2 FQNEAQ. The CDR3 DNA sequence: TGTGCCAGCAGCTTACGAGCGGATAGCTCCTACAATGAGCAGTTCTTC. Translation gives CASSLRADSSYNEQFF.

This chain joins TRBV7-2 and TRBJ2-1; D is perhaps TRBD2 (6 bases). V gave up 1 base and J gave up 8 bases, with 18 bases separating them. Germline loops: CDR1 SGHTA, CDR2 FQGNSA. The CDR3 spans 16 residues. CDR3 residues: CASSLVPSVSSDEQFF. In DNA, the CDR3 is TGTGCCAGCAGCTTAGTCCCTAGCGTGTCAAGCGATGAGCAGTTCTTC.

This clonotype was detected ten times or more. The chain uses TRBV2 and TRBJ2-3; no definite D call. CDR1 SNHLY and CDR2 FYNNEI come from the germline V gene. The CDR3 runs 10 residues. V dropped 9 bases and J dropped 6 bases, with 7 bases sitting between them. CDR3 amino acids: CASSRDTQYF. DNA of the CDR3: TGTGCCAGTTCCAGGGATACGCAGTATTTT.

The chain combines TRBV21-1 with TRBJ2-1; the table's D call, TRBD1, was not checked against the DNA. TRBV21-1 is a documented pseudogene. The CDR3 spans 17 residues. CDR3 region: CASSKDTASYLYNEQFF. The CDR3, as DNA: TGTGCCAGCAGCAAAGATACCGCCTCCTACCTCTACAATGAGCAGTTCTTC.

The DNA of the CDR3 is TGCAGTGCTACGCCCGGATCAATGGCAGATACGCAGTATTTT. It specifies CSATPGSMADTQYF. V is TRBV20-1 and J is TRBJ2-3; D gene unclear. Germline CDR1 is DFQATT and CDR2 is SNEGSKA (reference sequence). V lost 4 bases and J 4 bases, leaving 15 bases between the germline ends. CDR3 length: 14 residues.

The V call is TRBV7-3, the J call TRBJ2-3; 10 bases map to TRBD2. The CDR3 has 18 amino acids. The J segment lost 6 bases and the V segment lost 1 base, leaving 13 bases of the junction unmatched. Germline values: CDR1 SGHTA, CDR2 FQGTGA. This CDR3 reads CASSLIPSGGPLEDTQYF. The CDR3 DNA reads as TGTGCCAGCAGCTTAATCCCTAGCGGGGGCCCCTTAGAGGATACGCAGTATTTT.

The CDR3 region is CASRGASEPASTDTQYF. Written as DNA, the CDR3 is TGTGCCAGCAGGGGTGCATCCGAACCCGCTAGCACAGATACGCAGTATTTT. This chain connects TRBV9 to TRBJ2-3; unclear D gene. The CDR3 consists of 17 residues. Between the trimmed V and J ends, which lost 5 bases and 0 bases, there was a span of 19 bases. CDR1 SGDLS and CDR2 YYNGEE come from the germline V gene.

V is TRBV18 and J is TRBJ2-6; D gene ambiguous. The germline CDR1 and CDR2 sequences are KGHSH and LQKENI. The ends were cut back, 0 bases at V and 0 bases at J, with 9 bases in the middle. The CDR3 totals 17 residues. CDR3 amino acids: CASSPPVMDSGANVLTF. The CDR3, as DNA: TGTGCCAGCTCACCACCCGTCATGGACTCTGGGGCCAACGTCCTGACTTTC.

The V call is TRBV7-2, the J call TRBJ2-7, with D unclear. CDR1 and CDR2 (germline): SGHTA, FQGNSA. The CDR3 sequence is 13 residues long. The V and J ends lost 5 bases and 2 bases respectively, with 10 bases between them. This chain's CDR3 is CASSPQAAYEQYF. CDR3 sequence (DNA): TGTGCCAGCAGCCCTCAGGCCGCCTACGAGCAGTACTTC.